The rows below give T cell receptor beta chains drawn from one sample of a study of T cells in narcolepsy. Produced via immunoSEQ multiplex PCR; TCRdb's table is partial and in-frame only. Here the sample spans under 35,000 clones, 83% being singletons. Specimen: CD45RA- memory CD4+ T cells from PBMCs. These receptors originate from a human donor with narcolepsy. Each CDR3 is given without its conserved first and last residue.

V	J	CDR3
TRBV4-1	TRBJ1-1	ASSQANMGLANTEAF
TRBV5-6	TRBJ1-5	ASSSSGVRSVQPQH
TRBV2	TRBJ1-5	ASSGGAGPYSNQPQH
TRBV5-1	TRBJ2-3	ASTSFGDFLLSTDTQY
TRBV6-5	TRBJ1-4	ASSQARGNGKLF
TRBV5-1	TRBJ1-1	ASSPTAGNPEAF
TRBV6-6	TRBJ1-1	ASSYSTGDTEAF
TRBV2	TRBJ2-7	ASSDPGTSGGADEQY
TRBV7-9	TRBJ1-1	ASSFGTENTEAF
TRBV19	TRBJ1-1	ASTAPGATYTEAF
TRBV2	TRBJ1-1	ASSDGQGNTEAF
TRBV21-1	TRBJ1-2	ANPWVKQGIYT
TRBV19	TRBJ1-6	ASSIGGQGHDSPLH
TRBV6-1	TRBJ1-1	ASSVEGTTEAF
TRBV5-4	TRBJ1-4	ASTSSATTGGEKLF
TRBV6-5	TRBJ1-4	ASSEIGVGEKLF
TRBV5-1	TRBJ1-3	ASSLEGGTSGNTIY
TRBV5-1	TRBJ2-5	ASSLNQAEETQY
TRBV2	TRBJ2-7	ASSESPGTYYEQY
TRBV6-1	TRBJ2-3	ASSEKGARVDTQY
TRBV6-5	TRBJ1-1	ASSLRDGEAF
TRBV7-3	TRBJ2-1	ASSLERSYYNEQF
TRBV2	TRBJ1-1	ASSESPPHRGLNTEAF
TRBV7-3	TRBJ2-1	ASSLIAGGWNEQF
TRBV2	TRBJ1-1	ASTLGVNTEAF
TRBV7-8	TRBJ1-2	ASSLGGQGESYT
TRBV30	TRBJ2-7	AWSPGALGGGQY
TRBV5-4	TRBJ1-2	ASSLTGGEGYT
TRBV21-1	TRBJ1-1	ASSNASIRGLIRWTEAF
TRBV28	TRBJ2-7	ASSLLAGGYEQY
TRBV6-6	TRBJ2-1	ASSERDRGGNEQF
TRBV14	TRBJ2-7	ASSQGLGTGMQY
TRBV25-1	TRBJ2-7	ASSGGLAGAYEQY
TRBV7-2	TRBJ1-2	ASSLDTGGMIDGYT
TRBV5-1	TRBJ2-4	ASSLGPANIQY
TRBV27	TRBJ1-2	ASSSYPSTGGGYT
TRBV5-6	TRBJ1-1	ASSFPGKPLGTEAF
TRBV19	TRBJ2-5	ATSGGAEETQY
TRBV5-1	TRBJ2-3	ASSLGGGGDTDTQY
TRBV2	TRBJ1-2	ASSPDRDPVRGYT
TRBV6-5	TRBJ1-5	ASSYSQGYQPQH
TRBV6-5	TRBJ1-5	ASRRDGNSNQPQH